Listed here are 20 T cell receptor beta chains from one sample, sequenced in a study of blood T cells in healthy people across ages. Sample-barcoded 5' priming and a J-beta primer mix drove a second PCR of 7 to 11 cycles. Each CDR3 protein gets one entry after TCRdb re-called the 5' RACE reads with MiXCR. The sample contains some 920,000 distinct CDR3 sequences, roughly half of which appear only once. Input material: blood. The receptor source for this set is a woman aged 55-69 years in good health.

The V and J genes are TRBV12-3 or TRBV12-4 and TRBJ2-6; D gene ambiguous. The CDR3 covers 15 residues. Trimming pared 5 bases from V and 4 bases from J, leaving 12 bases between. The CDR3, as DNA: TGTGCCAGCAGTAGGTCAAAGGCCGGGGCCAACGTCCTGACTTTC. It yields the protein CASSRSKAGANVLTF.

The CDR3 is CASSERRDTQYF. CDR3 coding DNA: TGTGCCAGCAGTGAGCGAAGAGATACGCAGTATTTT. The genes are TRBV2 and TRBJ2-3; D unresolved. Trimming took off 3 bases at V and 5 bases at J, with 6 bases between the two ends. The CDR3 covers 12 residues. Germline lookup yields CDR1 SNHLY and CDR2 FYNNEI.

J is TRBJ2-7 and V is TRBV14; TRBD2 matches at 12 bases. Germline CDR1 reads SGHDN; CDR2 reads FVKESK. The CDR3 is 15 amino acids. Unmatched junction bases numbered 4, after V lost 3 bases and J lost 4 bases. The chain's CDR3 is CASSHLLAGGYEQYF. The CDR3 bases are TGTGCCAGCAGCCACCTACTAGCGGGAGGTTACGAGCAGTACTTC.

The sample holds a few counts of this clonotype. The chain joins TRBV12-3 or TRBV12-4 to TRBJ2-1; 10 bases agree with TRBD2. The CDR3 is 14 residues long. V trimming: 8 bases; J trimming: 10 bases; junction bases outside the gene matches: 11. This CDR3 reads CASGEREGPSEQFF. CDR3 coding DNA: TGTGCCAGCGGCGAGCGGGAGGGCCCTTCAGAGCAGTTCTTC.

The CDR3 loop reads CSARVEVGTVDNEQFF. The CDR3 DNA reads as TGCAGTGCTAGAGTCGAGGTAGGGACAGTCGACAATGAGCAGTTCTTC. The chain links TRBV20-1 to TRBJ2-1; 7 bases are a match to TRBD1. After removal of 1 base from V and 5 bases from J, the junction contained 11 bases not matched to a gene. CDR3 length: 16 residues. Per the germline V gene, CDR1 is DFQATT and CDR2 is SNEGSKA (reference sequence).

This clonotype was seen more than once but under ten times. The chain combines TRBV10-3 with TRBJ2-7; a weak D match, TRBD2 (6 bases). This CDR3 contains 13 residues. The germline V gene has CDR1 ENHRY and CDR2 SYGVKD. Trimming removed 7 bases at V and 1 base at J, with 11 bases between. CDR3 amino acids: CAINIGLSYEQYF. CDR3 nucleotide sequence: TGTGCCATCAATATTGGACTATCCTACGAGCAGTACTTC.

The genes are TRBV20-1 and TRBJ2-1; 7 positions agree with TRBD1. V was clipped by 3 bases and J by 4 bases; unmatched bases: 15. Germline CDR1 and CDR2: DFQATT and SNEGSKA (reference sequence). The CDR3 covers 17 residues. The CDR3 DNA follows: TGCAGTGCTAGTGAGGCACGGTGGGACAGAGAGTACAATGAGCAGTTCTTC. Amino acids: CSASEARWDREYNEQFF.

This chain connects TRBV18 to TRBJ1-2; the D gene is possibly TRBD1 (5 bases). The CDR3 has 15 amino acids. Germline values: CDR1 KGHSH, CDR2 LQKENI. The ends were cut back, 6 bases at V and 8 bases at J, with 22 bases in the middle. The CDR3 here is CASSLSSPGTRGYTF. The CDR3 DNA reads as TGTGCCAGCTCCCTCTCAAGCCCAGGGACTCGAGGCTACACCTTC.

V gene TRBV28 combines with J gene TRBJ2-3, with 7 bases aligning to TRBD1. The junction had 6 bases not matched to a gene; V was cut back by 7 bases and J by 2 bases. The germline V gene encodes CDR1 MDHEN and CDR2 SYDVKM. CDR3 length equals 14 residues. CDR3 in amino acids: CASKTTGNTDTQYF. DNA for the CDR3: TGTGCCAGCAAAACGACAGGGAACACAGATACGCAGTATTTT.

This clonotype occurred a few times. V usage is TRBV7-9 and J usage is TRBJ1-4, with TRBD1 matching over 8 bases. The CDR3 sequence is 14 residues long. V gave up 5 bases and J gave up 8 bases; unmatched junction bases: 7. CDR1 and CDR2 (germline): SEHNR, FQNEAQ (reference sequence). CDR3 in amino acids: CASSPPGQDEKLFF. Written as DNA, the CDR3 is TGTGCCAGCAGCCCTCCGGGACAGGACGAAAAACTGTTTTTT.

This clonotype occurred a few times. The chain combines TRBV3-1 with TRBJ2-7; D unclear. The CDR3 covers 13 residues. The germline CDR1 and CDR2 sequences are LGHDT and YNNKEL (reference sequence). Trimming cost V 4 bases and J 4 bases, with 11 bases left between them. CDR3 nucleotides: TGTGCCAGCAGCCTTAAATCCACATACGAGCAGTACTTC. Its protein is CASSLKSTYEQYF.

CDR3 amino acids: CASSSPAAGGPNEQYF. In DNA, the CDR3 is TGTGCCAGCAGTTCTCCGGCGGCGGGAGGGCCGAACGAGCAGTACTTC. The chain uses TRBV12-3 or TRBV12-4 and TRBJ2-7; 9 bases match TRBD2. J was trimmed by 5 bases and V by 4 bases; bases with no gene match: 12. The CDR3 runs 16 residues.

This clonotype was counted only a few times. This chain joins TRBV20-1 and TRBJ2-3, with TRBD2 matching 9 bases. The CDR3 loop spans 16 amino acids. Germline V lookup: CDR1 DFQATT, CDR2 SNEGSKA (reference sequence). The junction had 10 bases not matched to a gene; V was cut back by 6 bases and J by 0 bases. CDR3 DNA: TGCAGTGCGGGGGGGGTCCTAGCGGGAAGCACAGATACGCAGTATTTT. Its translation: CSAGGVLAGSTDTQYF.

In regard to this clonotype: An end of the junction does not agree with germline; a read error may underlie this. The chain links TRBV27 to TRBJ2-7, with 9 bases matching TRBD2. This CDR3 is 14 amino acids long. Germline CDR1 and CDR2: MNHEY and SMNVEV (reference sequence). CDR3 sequence: CAGSWGTSSYEQYF. The CDR3 DNA reads TGTGCCGGCAGTTGGGGGACTAGCAGCTACGAGCAGTACTTC.

The chain carries TRBV7-9 and TRBJ2-7; 12 nucleotides match TRBD2. J lost 1 base, V lost 5 bases, and 18 bases had no gene match. The CDR3 totals 20 residues. CDR1 is SEHNR and CDR2 is FQNEAQ in the germline V gene (reference sequence). This chain's CDR3 is CASSIYRTSGNHNPSYEQYF. CDR3 bases: TGTGCCAGCAGCATATACAGGACTAGCGGGAATCACAACCCTTCCTACGAGCAGTACTTC.

This chain connects TRBV20-1 to TRBJ2-2, with TRBD1 identical over 8 bases. The CDR3 is 12 residues long. CDR1 and CDR2 from the germline V gene are DFQATT and SNEGSKA (reference sequence). The CDR3 sequence: CSLTGGTGELFF. The CDR3 bases are TGCAGCTTAACAGGGGGCACCGGGGAGCTGTTTTTT.

At least ten counts were recorded for this clonotype. The V and J genes are TRBV6-5 and TRBJ2-5; TRBD1 matches 7 bases. Germline CDR1 MNHEY, CDR2 SVGAGI. The CDR3 loop spans 17 amino acids. The V segment lost 0 bases and the J segment 7 bases; nucleotides outside the gene matches: 14. The CDR3 DNA follows: TGTGCCAGCAGTTACTCGAGGCCGGACAGGCGCGTCTCGACCCAGTACTTC. Translating gives CASSYSRPDRRVSTQYF.

The chain employs TRBV7-9 and TRBJ2-4; the match to TRBD2 covers 7 bases. CDR1 SEHNR and CDR2 FQNEAQ come from the germline V gene (reference sequence). Trimming at V came to 5 bases and at J to 13 bases, leaving 14 bases not matched to a gene. The CDR3 contains 14 residues. The CDR3 spells CASSPAGNIGGQYF. The CDR3 coding sequence is TGTGCCAGCAGCCCGGCTGGTAATATCGGGGGGCAGTACTTC.

The CDR3 loop is CSARGLAAYEQYF. The CDR3 nucleotides are TGCAGTGCTAGAGGACTAGCGGCCTACGAGCAGTACTTC. The chain couples TRBV20-1 to TRBJ2-7; 9 bases match TRBD2. The CDR3 has 13 amino acids. From germline, CDR1 is DFQATT and CDR2 SNEGSKA (reference sequence). Trimming at V came to 1 base and at J to 2 bases, leaving 0 bases not matched to a gene.

This chain links TRBV20-1 with TRBJ2-5, with TRBD2 matching over 7 bases. In germline, CDR1 is DFQATT, CDR2 SNEGSKA (reference sequence). This CDR3 contains 14 residues. Germline trimming cut 2 bases from V and 2 bases from J; bases unmatched to any gene: 5. CDR3 loop: CSARRAGVQETQYF. DNA for the CDR3: TGCAGTGCTAGACGGGCGGGAGTACAAGAGACCCAGTACTTC.